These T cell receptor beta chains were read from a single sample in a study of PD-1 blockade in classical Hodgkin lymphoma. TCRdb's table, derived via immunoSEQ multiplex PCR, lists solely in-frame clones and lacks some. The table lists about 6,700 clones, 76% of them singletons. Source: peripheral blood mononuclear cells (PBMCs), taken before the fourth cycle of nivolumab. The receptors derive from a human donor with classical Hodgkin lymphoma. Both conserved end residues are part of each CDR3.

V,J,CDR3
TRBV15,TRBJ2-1,CATSRDRLGSPNEQFF
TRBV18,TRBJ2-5,CASSPTGRETQYF
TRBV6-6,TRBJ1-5,CASSQGASNQPQHF
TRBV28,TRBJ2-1,CASSPRTSTRFHNEQFF
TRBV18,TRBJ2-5,CASSPIVGETQYF
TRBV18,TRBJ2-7,CASSYRDRTYEQYF
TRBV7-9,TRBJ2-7,CASSRGGSSYEQYF
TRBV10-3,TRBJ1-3,CAISESWGVSGNTIYF
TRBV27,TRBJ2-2,CASSFTSGSIAGELFF
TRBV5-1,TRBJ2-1,CASCPGTSGNNEQFF
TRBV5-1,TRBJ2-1,CASSPGQFYNEQFF
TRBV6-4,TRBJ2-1,CATASGRDNNEQFF
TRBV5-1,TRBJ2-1,CASSLQYNEQFF
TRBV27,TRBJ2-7,CASTELAGVDRSEQYF
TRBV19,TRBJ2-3,CATSVNPTSGSTDTQYF
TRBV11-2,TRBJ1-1,CASRGLPLGWRAFF
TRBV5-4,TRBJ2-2,CASRGEREGNTGELFF
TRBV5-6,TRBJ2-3,CASSLGGAPTDTQYF
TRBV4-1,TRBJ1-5,CASSQVDMGWINQPQHF
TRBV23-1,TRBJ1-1,CASKTGTGTDTEAFF
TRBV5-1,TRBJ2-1,CASSSLAGDEQFF
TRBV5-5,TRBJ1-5,CASSLDGSSRPQPQHF
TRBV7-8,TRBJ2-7,CASRGTDSYEQYF
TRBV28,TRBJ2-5,CASSFSGLAVYQETQYF